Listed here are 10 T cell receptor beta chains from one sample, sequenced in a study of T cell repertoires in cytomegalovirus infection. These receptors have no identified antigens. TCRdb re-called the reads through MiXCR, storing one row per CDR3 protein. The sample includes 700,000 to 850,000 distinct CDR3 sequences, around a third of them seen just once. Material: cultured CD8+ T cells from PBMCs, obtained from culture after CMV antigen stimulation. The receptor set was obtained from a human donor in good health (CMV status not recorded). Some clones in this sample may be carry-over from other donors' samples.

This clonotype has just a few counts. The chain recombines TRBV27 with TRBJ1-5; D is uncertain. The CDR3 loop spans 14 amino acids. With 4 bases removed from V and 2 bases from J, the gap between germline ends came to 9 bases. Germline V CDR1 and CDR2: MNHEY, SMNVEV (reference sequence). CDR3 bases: TGTGCCAGCAGTTATGGGATGGGCAATCAGCCCCAGCATTTT. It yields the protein CASSYGMGNQPQHF.

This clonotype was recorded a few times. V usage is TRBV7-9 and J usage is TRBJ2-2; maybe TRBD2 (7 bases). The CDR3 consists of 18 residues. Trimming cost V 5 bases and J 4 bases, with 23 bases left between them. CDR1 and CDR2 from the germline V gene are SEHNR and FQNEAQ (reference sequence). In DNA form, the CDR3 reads TGTGCCAGCAGCGCCTCATATGGGGGGGCTAGCGGCACCGGGGAGCTGTTTTTT. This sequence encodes CASSASYGGASGTGELFF.

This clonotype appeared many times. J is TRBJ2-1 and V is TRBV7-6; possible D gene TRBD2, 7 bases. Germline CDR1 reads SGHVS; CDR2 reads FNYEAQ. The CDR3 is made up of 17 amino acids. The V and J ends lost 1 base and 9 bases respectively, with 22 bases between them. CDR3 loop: CASSLEGGRSGESEQFF. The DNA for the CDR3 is TGTGCCAGCAGCTTAGAGGGGGGTAGGAGCGGGGAAAGTGAGCAGTTCTTC. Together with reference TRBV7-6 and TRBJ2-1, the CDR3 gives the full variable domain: GAGVSQSPRYKVTKRGQDVALRCDPISGHVSLYWYRQALGQGPEFLTYFNYEAQQDKSGLPNDRFSAERPEGSISTLTIQRTEQRDSAMYRCASSLEGGRSGESEQFFGPGTRLTVL.

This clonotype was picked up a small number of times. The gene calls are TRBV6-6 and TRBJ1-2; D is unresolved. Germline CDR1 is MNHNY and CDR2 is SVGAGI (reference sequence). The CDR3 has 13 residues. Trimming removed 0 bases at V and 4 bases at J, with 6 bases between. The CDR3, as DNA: TGTGCCAGCAGTTACTCCCCCGTCTATGGCTACACCTTC. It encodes CASSYSPVYGYTF.

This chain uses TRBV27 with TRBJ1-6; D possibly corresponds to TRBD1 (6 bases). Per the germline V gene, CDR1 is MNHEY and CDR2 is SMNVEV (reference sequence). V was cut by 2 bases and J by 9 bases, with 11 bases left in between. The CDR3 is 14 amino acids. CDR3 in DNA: TGTGCCAGCAGTTTAAGACAGGCACTTTCACCCCTCCACTTT. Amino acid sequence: CASSLRQALSPLHF.

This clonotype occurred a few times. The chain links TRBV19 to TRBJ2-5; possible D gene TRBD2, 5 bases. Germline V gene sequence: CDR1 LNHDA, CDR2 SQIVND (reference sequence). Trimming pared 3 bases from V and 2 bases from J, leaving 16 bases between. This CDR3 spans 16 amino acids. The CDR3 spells CASSISPAGLQETQYF. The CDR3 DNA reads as TGTGCCAGTAGTATTAGTCCGGCAGGACTTCAAGAGACCCAGTACTTC.

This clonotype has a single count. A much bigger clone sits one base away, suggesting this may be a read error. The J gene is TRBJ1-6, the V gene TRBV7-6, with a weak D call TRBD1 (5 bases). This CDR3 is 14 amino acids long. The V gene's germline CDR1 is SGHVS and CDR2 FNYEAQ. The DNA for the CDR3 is TGTGCCAGCAGCTTAGCAGGGGTTAATTTACCCCTCCACTTT. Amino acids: CASSLAGVNLPLHF.

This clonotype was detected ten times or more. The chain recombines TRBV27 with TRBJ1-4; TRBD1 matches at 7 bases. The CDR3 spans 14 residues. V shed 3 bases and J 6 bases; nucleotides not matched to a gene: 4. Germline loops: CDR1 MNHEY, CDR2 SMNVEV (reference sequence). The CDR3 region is CASSFTGTDEKLFF. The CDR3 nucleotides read TGTGCCAGCAGTTTCACCGGGACAGATGAAAAACTGTTTTTT.

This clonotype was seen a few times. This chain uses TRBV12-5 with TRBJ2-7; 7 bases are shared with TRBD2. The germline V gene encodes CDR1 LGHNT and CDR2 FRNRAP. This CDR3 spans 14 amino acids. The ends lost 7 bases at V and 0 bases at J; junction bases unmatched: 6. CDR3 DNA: TGTGCTAGTGAGCCTAGCGGCTCCTCCTACGAGCAGTACGTC. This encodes CASEPSGSSYEQYV.

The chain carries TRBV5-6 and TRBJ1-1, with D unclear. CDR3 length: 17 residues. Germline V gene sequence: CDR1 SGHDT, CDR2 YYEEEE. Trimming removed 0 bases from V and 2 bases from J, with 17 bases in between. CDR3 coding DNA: TGTGCCAGCAGCTTGGTCGCCCCCAGGACGGGAAACACTGAAGCTTTCTTT. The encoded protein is CASSLVAPRTGNTEAFF.